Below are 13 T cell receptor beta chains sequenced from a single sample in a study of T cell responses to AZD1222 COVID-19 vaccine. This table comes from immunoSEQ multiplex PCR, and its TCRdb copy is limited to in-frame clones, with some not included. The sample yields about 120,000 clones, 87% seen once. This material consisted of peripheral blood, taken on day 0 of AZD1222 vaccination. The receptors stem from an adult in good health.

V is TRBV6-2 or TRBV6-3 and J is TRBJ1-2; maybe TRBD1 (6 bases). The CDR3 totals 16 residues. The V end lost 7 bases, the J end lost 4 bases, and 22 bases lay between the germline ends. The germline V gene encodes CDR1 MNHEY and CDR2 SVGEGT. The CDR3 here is CASIPGVGGLFYGYTF. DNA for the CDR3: TGTGCCAGCATCCCGGGTGTCGGGGGGCTGTTCTATGGCTACACCTTC.

The CDR3 DNA follows: TGTGCCAGCAGCCTGGACAGGGGTAGCAATCAGCCCCAGCATTTT. This gives the protein CASSLDRGSNQPQHF. The V call is TRBV6-2 or TRBV6-3, the J call TRBJ1-5, with 9 bases lining up with TRBD1. The germline V gene encodes CDR1 MNHEY and CDR2 SVGEGT. Germline trimming cut 6 bases from V and 0 bases from J; bases unmatched to any gene: 3. The CDR3 sequence is 15 residues long.

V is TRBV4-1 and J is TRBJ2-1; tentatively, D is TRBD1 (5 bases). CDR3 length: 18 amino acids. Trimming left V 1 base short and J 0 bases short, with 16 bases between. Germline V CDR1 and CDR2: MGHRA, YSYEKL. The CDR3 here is CASSQATFRASSYNEQFF. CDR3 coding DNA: TGCGCCAGCAGCCAAGCAACCTTCAGGGCCAGCTCCTACAATGAGCAGTTCTTC.

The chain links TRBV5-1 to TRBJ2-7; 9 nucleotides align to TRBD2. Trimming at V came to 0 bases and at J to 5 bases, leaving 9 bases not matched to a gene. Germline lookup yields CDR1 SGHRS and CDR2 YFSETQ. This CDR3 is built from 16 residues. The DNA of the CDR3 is TGCGCCAGCAGCTTGGATGGCGGGGGGGCGGCACACGAGCAGTACTTC. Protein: CASSLDGGGAAHEQYF.

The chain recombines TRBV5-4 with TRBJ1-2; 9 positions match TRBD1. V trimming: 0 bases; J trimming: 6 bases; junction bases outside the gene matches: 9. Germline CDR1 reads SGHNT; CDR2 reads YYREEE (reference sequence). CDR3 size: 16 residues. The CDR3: CASSLDSGDRDHGYTF. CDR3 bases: TGTGCCAGCAGCTTGGATTCAGGGGACAGGGACCATGGCTACACCTTC.

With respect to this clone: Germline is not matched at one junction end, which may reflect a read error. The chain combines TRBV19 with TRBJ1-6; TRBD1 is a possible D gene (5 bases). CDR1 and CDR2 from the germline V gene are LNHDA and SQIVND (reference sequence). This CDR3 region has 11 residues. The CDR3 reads CASSRGRNYDF. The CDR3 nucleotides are TGTGCCAGTAGTAGGGGCAGGAATTATGACTTT.

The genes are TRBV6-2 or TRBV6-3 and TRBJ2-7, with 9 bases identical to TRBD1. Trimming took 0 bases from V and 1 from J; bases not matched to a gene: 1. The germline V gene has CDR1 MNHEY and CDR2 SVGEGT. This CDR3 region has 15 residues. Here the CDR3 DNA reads TGTGCCAGCAGTTACTCTGGGACAGGGTCCTACGAGCAGTACTTC. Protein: CASSYSGTGSYEQYF.

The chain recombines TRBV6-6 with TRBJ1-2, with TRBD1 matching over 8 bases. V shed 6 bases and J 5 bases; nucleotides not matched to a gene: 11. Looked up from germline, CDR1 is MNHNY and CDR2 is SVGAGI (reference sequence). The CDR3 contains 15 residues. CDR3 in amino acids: CASRPPDRELYGYTF. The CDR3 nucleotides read TGTGCCAGCAGACCCCCGGACAGGGAACTATATGGCTACACCTTC.

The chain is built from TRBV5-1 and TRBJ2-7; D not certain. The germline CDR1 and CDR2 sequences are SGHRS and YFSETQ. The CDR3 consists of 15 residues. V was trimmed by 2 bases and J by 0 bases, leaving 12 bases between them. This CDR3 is CASSFATASSYEQYF. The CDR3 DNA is TGCGCCAGCAGCTTCGCCACAGCCTCCTCCTACGAGCAGTACTTC.

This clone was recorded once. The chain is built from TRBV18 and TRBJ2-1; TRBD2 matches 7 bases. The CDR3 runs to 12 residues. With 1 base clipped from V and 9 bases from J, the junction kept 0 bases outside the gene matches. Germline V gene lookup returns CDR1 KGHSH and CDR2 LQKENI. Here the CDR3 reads CASSPRGGEQFF. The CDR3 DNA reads TGTGCCAGCTCACCACGGGGGGGTGAGCAGTTCTTC.

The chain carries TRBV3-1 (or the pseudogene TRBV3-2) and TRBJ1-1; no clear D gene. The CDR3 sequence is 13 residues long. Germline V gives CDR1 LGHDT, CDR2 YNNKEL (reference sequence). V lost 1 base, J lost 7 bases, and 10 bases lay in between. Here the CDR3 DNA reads TGTGCCAGCAGCCAAGGATTCAGTTTTGAAGCTTTCTTT. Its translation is CASSQGFSFEAFF.

The CDR3, as DNA: TGTGCCAGCAGTCGTGCAGCGGTAAAAGGCGCTTTCTTT. The encoded protein is CASSRAAVKGAFF. The genes are TRBV28 and TRBJ1-1; the D is unclear. Trimming shortened V by 5 bases and J by 11 bases, and 18 bases separated the two germline ends. The CDR3 consists of 13 residues. From germline, CDR1 is MDHEN and CDR2 SYDVKM.

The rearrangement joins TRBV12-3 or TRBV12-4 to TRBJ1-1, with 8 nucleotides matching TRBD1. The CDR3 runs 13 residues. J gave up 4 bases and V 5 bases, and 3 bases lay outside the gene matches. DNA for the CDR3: TGTGCCAGCAGTCCAGGGGGCGGCACTGAAGCTTTCTTT. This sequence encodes CASSPGGGTEAFF.